The 15 T cell receptor beta chains listed next were all sequenced from one sample in a study of T cells in Graves' hyperthyroidism and ophthalmopathy. TCR beta CDR3 regions were amplified from RNA transcripts. The TCR CDR3 was amplified in a first-round RT-PCR using the HTBI primer set. TCRdb called the multiplex PCR reads again in MiXCR, with one record for every CDR3 protein. Here the sample spans about 690,000 distinct CDR3 sequences, around 15% being singletons. Material for sequencing was blood. The receptors were sampled from a man aged 45 to 65 with Graves' hyperthyroidism.

The chain recombines TRBV5-4 with TRBJ2-7; 9 nucleotides line up with TRBD2. From germline, CDR1 is SGHNT and CDR2 YYREEE (reference sequence). CDR3 length equals 16 residues. With V trimmed by 1 base and J by 0 bases, 5 bases remained unmatched. CDR3 loop: CASSLPTSGISYEQYF. Written as DNA, the CDR3 is TGTGCCAGCAGCTTGCCGACTAGCGGAATCTCCTACGAGCAGTACTTC.

With regard to this clonotype: A read error may explain this, as a much larger clone is one base away. The chain combines TRBV29-1 with TRBJ2-7, with D tentatively TRBD1 (6 bases). The germline CDR1 and CDR2 sequences are SQVTM and ANQGSEA. This CDR3 contains 13 residues. Trimming took 5 bases from V and 6 from J, leaving 17 bases between them. CDR3 sequence (DNA): TGCAGCGTTCTTAACCCAGGGGCCTGCGAGCAGTACTTC. Residues: CSVLNPGACEQYF.

The chain recombines TRBV3-1 with TRBJ2-1; weak D call: TRBD2 (6 bases). Trimming removed 4 bases at V and 0 bases at J, with 16 bases between. Germline V gene sequence: CDR1 LGHDT, CDR2 YNNKEL (reference sequence). This CDR3 is 17 amino acids long. Here the CDR3 reads CASSRDSFLSSYNEQFF. The CDR3 DNA reads as TGTGCCAGCAGCCGGGACTCCTTCTTAAGCTCCTACAATGAGCAGTTCTTC.

V and J are TRBV4-1 and TRBJ2-5, with 12 bases identical to TRBD1. CDR1 and CDR2 from the germline V gene are MGHRA and YSYEKL. The V and J ends lost 1 base and 5 bases, in that order; junction bases with no gene match: 11. The CDR3 runs to 18 residues. This CDR3 is CASSQGRPGQGARETQYF. For the CDR3, the DNA is TGCGCCAGCAGCCAAGGCCGCCCGGGACAGGGGGCGAGGGAGACCCAGTACTTC.

The chain is built from TRBV7-9 and TRBJ1-6; D might be TRBD1 (6 bases). This CDR3 has 14 amino acids. V was cut by 3 bases and J by 5 bases, with 8 bases left in between. Germline lookup yields CDR1 SEHNR and CDR2 FQNEAQ (reference sequence). Here the CDR3 reads CASSLTGNNSPLHF. CDR3 nucleotide sequence: TGTGCCAGCAGCTTGACAGGAAATAATTCACCCCTCCACTTT.

This clonotype showed up just once. This chain uses TRBV7-2 with TRBJ2-2; D uncertain. There are 11 residues in the CDR3. Germline-derived CDR1 and CDR2 are SGHTA and FQGNSA. V was pared by 7 bases and J by 6 bases, with 6 bases between. This chain's CDR3 is CASIPPGELFF. CDR3 DNA: TGTGCCAGCATCCCGCCCGGGGAGCTGTTTTTT.

This clonotype turned up a few times. V and J are TRBV20-1 and TRBJ2-7, with D perhaps being TRBD1 or TRBD2 (5 bases each). The germline V gene has CDR1 DFQATT and CDR2 SNEGSKA (reference sequence). The CDR3 length is 15 residues. V gave up 0 bases and J gave up 3 bases, with 15 bases separating them. CDR3 sequence reads: CSARDRMGVDYEQYF. CDR3 coding DNA: TGCAGTGCTAGAGATCGTATGGGGGTGGACTACGAGCAGTACTTC.

V and J are TRBV20-1 and TRBJ1-6; possibly TRBD1 for D (5 bases). Trimming removed 3 bases from V and 7 bases from J, with 10 bases in between. Germline CDR1 is DFQATT and CDR2 is SNEGSKA (reference sequence). The CDR3 loop spans 13 amino acids. The CDR3 sequence: CSARGGDNSPLHF. The CDR3 DNA sequence: TGCAGTGCTAGGGGGGGAGACAATTCACCCCTCCACTTT.

There are many counts of this clonotype. The chain employs TRBV12-3 or TRBV12-4 and TRBJ2-7; the D gene is possibly TRBD1 (6 bases). The CDR3 runs 14 residues. Trimming removed 5 bases at V and 9 bases at J, with 20 bases between. The CDR3 DNA is TGTGCCAGCAGTCTAAATCAGGGGTCTGGTGGGCAGTACTTC. Translation gives CASSLNQGSGGQYF.

Concerning this clonotype itself: A much larger clone is a single base away; this may be a read error. The conserved closing phenylalanine or tryptophan is absent in this CDR3, likely reflecting a read error. This rearrangement joins TRBV7-2 to TRBJ2-3; 8 positions agree with TRBD2. There are 18 residues in the CDR3. The J segment lost 5 bases and the V segment lost 4 bases, leaving 17 bases of the junction unmatched. The germline gives CDR1 SGHTA, CDR2 FQGNSA. CDR3 region: CASSSPGASGFRGDTQYL. The DNA for the CDR3 is TGTGCCAGCAGCTCTCCCGGGGCTAGCGGGTTCCGCGGAGATACGCAGTATCTT.

This clonotype was observed a handful of times. The V and J genes are TRBV7-9 and TRBJ2-2; the D gene is possibly TRBD2 (5 bases). The CDR3 length is 16 residues. CDR1 is SEHNR, CDR2 FQNEAQ, per germline (reference sequence). With 1 base removed from V and 3 bases from J, the gap between germline ends came to 12 bases. This chain's CDR3 is CASSLVPGIDTGELFF. The CDR3 coding sequence is TGTGCCAGCAGCTTAGTCCCCGGGATCGACACCGGGGAGCTGTTTTTT.

The chain is built from TRBV6-5 and TRBJ2-1; 10 nucleotides match TRBD2. The germline CDR1 and CDR2 sequences are MNHEY and SVGAGI. V shed 3 bases and J 6 bases; nucleotides not matched to a gene: 11. The CDR3 runs to 17 residues. CDR3 DNA: TGTGCCAGCAGTTATGGCCAAGGGAGCGGGAGGGCCAATGAGCAGTTCTTC. It yields the protein CASSYGQGSGRANEQFF.

The chain recombines TRBV7-6 with TRBJ2-2; D might be TRBD1 (6 bases). In germline, CDR1 is SGHVS, CDR2 FNYEAQ. The CDR3 length is 16 residues. Trimming pared 5 bases from V and 6 bases from J, leaving 19 bases between. The DNA for the CDR3 is TGTGCCAGCAGCCGGTCATCAGGGGCTCGAGCCGGGGAGCTGTTTTTT. This gives the protein CASSRSSGARAGELFF.

The chain has TRBV12-3 or TRBV12-4 and TRBJ2-6, with 10 nucleotides matching TRBD1. CDR3 length equals 21 residues. V gave up 6 bases and J gave up 1 base; unmatched junction bases: 18. CDR3 protein: CASSLRQGASNIRSGANVLTF. CDR3 in DNA: TGTGCCAGCAGCCTTCGACAGGGGGCCTCCAACATCCGGTCTGGGGCCAACGTCCTGACTTTC.

In nucleotides, the CDR3 is TGTGCCAGCGCCTGGAACCGCAATGAGCAGTTCTTC. Encoded protein: CASAWNRNEQFF. The gene calls are TRBV27 and TRBJ2-1; D not resolved. Germline CDR1 and CDR2: MNHEY and SMNVEV (reference sequence). V lost 8 bases, J lost 6 bases, and 11 bases lay in between. The CDR3 covers 12 residues.